The 16 T cell receptor beta chains presented below share a single source sample, sequenced in a study of siplizumab effects on memory and regulatory T cells (dated by TCRdb to between 2018 and 2020). The library was generated by the immunoSEQ multiplex PCR assay. The table comes from immuneACCESS by way of TCRdb, which keeps in-frame sequences with V and J called. Part of the clones is missing from these tables; in studies checked, under half for an unresolved V gene and the rest for unknown reasons. Counted in this sample were more than 85,000 clones; approximately 90% of them appeared once. The ten largest clones capture 0.55% to 0.95% of the sample. The sample taken for sequencing was Tregs sorted from blood. These receptors were obtained from a human donor in good health.

V usage is TRBV5-1 and J usage is TRBJ2-5; tentatively, D is TRBD1 (5 bases). The V gene lost 0 bases and the J gene lost 2 bases, with 11 bases spanning the gap. This CDR3 has 15 residues. Germline V gene data show CDR1 as SGHRS and CDR2 as YFSETQ. CDR3 coding DNA: TGCGCCAGCAGCTTGGTGGGGCAGGGTCAAGAGACCCAGTACTTC. It is translated as CASSLVGQGQETQYF.

The V gene is TRBV5-1, the J gene TRBJ2-2; TRBD2 agrees at 12 bases. The V gene's germline CDR1 is SGHRS and CDR2 YFSETQ. J was trimmed by 7 bases and V by 2 bases; bases with no gene match: 9. The CDR3 runs to 17 residues. The CDR3 sequence: CASSFTSGRTTLGELFF. For the CDR3, the DNA is TGCGCCAGCAGCTTTACTAGCGGGAGGACAACACTCGGGGAGCTGTTTTTT.

The chain employs TRBV9 and TRBJ2-1, with D perhaps matching TRBD1 or TRBD2 (5 bases each). The V end was cut by 5 bases, the J end by 3 bases, with 15 bases between. From germline, CDR1 is SGDLS and CDR2 YYNGEE. This CDR3 spans 15 amino acids. In nucleotides, the CDR3 is TGTGCCAGCAGTCCCTCCGGGACCGACTACAATGAGCAGTTCTTC. Translating it yields CASSPSGTDYNEQFF.

The chain has TRBV27 and TRBJ2-7; possible D gene TRBD2, 5 bases. V shed 1 base and J shed 3 bases, with 19 bases lying between them. The CDR3 totals 17 residues. CDR1 is MNHEY, CDR2 SMNVEV, per germline (reference sequence). The CDR3 DNA reads TGTGCCAGCAGTTTATTGCCGGGAACCGACGTTAACTACGAGCAGTACTTC. This codes for CASSLLPGTDVNYEQYF.

This chain connects TRBV19 to TRBJ2-7, with 9 bases fitting TRBD1. CDR3 length: 19 residues. Germline loops: CDR1 LNHDA, CDR2 SQIVND (reference sequence). The J segment lost 2 bases and the V segment lost 2 bases, leaving 16 bases of the junction unmatched. DNA for the CDR3: TGTGCCAGTAGTATAAAACCGGGACAGGGTCCCTTTCGAACCTACGAGCAGTACTTC. Translating gives CASSIKPGQGPFRTYEQYF.

The chain is built from TRBV5-6 and TRBJ2-1; D possibly corresponds to TRBD2 (6 bases). Germline V gene data show CDR1 as SGHDT and CDR2 as YYEEEE. CDR3 length: 16 residues. V was trimmed by 2 bases and J by 0 bases, leaving 12 bases between them. For the CDR3, the DNA is TGTGCCAGCAGCTTAAGCCGGCGGGGCTCCTACAATGAGCAGTTCTTC. Encoded protein: CASSLSRRGSYNEQFF.

This rearrangement joins TRBV7-9 to TRBJ2-7; D perhaps matches TRBD1 (5 bases). The CDR3 loop spans 13 amino acids. The V end lost 4 bases, the J end lost 0 bases, and 7 bases lay between the germline ends. The germline V gene has CDR1 SEHNR and CDR2 FQNEAQ (reference sequence). The CDR3 protein is CASSWTSSYEQYF. The DNA for the CDR3 is TGTGCCAGCAGCTGGACAAGCTCCTACGAGCAGTACTTC.

The V and J genes are TRBV5-1 and TRBJ2-1, with 7 bases fitting TRBD1. Germline assignment: CDR1 SGHRS and CDR2 YFSETQ. There are 15 residues in the CDR3. V gave up 4 bases and J gave up 4 bases; unmatched junction bases: 8. The CDR3 DNA reads as TGCGCCAGCAGCCCCGGACAGGCTTCGTACAATGAGCAGTTCTTC. Translating gives CASSPGQASYNEQFF. Looking up the rest from reference TRBV5-1 and TRBJ2-1 gives the full variable domain: KAGVTQTPRYLIKTRGQQVTLSCSPISGHRSVSWYQQTPGQGLQFLFEYFSETQRNKGNFPGRFSGRQFSNSRSEMNVSTLELGDSALYLCASSPGQASYNEQFFGPGTRLTVL.

The rearrangement links TRBV7-8 to TRBJ1-3; 9 nucleotides line up with TRBD1. This CDR3 comprises 16 residues. Germline V gene sequence: CDR1 SGHVS, CDR2 FQNEAQ. V shed 3 bases, J shed 1 base, and the junction held 4 bases outside the gene matches. The CDR3 loop is CASSLTGGFSGNTIYF. CDR3 nucleotide sequence: TGTGCCAGCAGCTTGACAGGGGGTTTTTCTGGAAACACCATATATTTT.

The rearrangement uses TRBV6-1 and TRBJ1-1; D not certain. This CDR3 contains 13 residues. The ends were cut back, 3 bases at V and 6 bases at J, with 11 bases in the middle. Per germline, CDR1 MNHNS and CDR2 SASEGT. CDR3 sequence (DNA): TGTGCCAGCAGTGAGATCCCAGTATCTGAAGCTTTCTTT. Its protein product is CASSEIPVSEAFF.

The CDR3 protein is CASSLFGGQGFEKLFF. The CDR3 region has the DNA TGCGCCAGCAGCTTGTTTGGGGGACAGGGGTTTGAAAAACTGTTTTTT. This chain joins TRBV5-1 and TRBJ1-4; TRBD1 agrees at 10 bases. V lost 1 base to trimming and J lost 7 bases; unmatched junction nucleotides: 7. From germline, CDR1 is SGHRS and CDR2 YFSETQ. This CDR3 is 16 amino acids long. The whole variable domain, remainder taken from reference TRBV5-1 and TRBJ1-4, is KAGVTQTPRYLIKTRGQQVTLSCSPISGHRSVSWYQQTPGQGLQFLFEYFSETQRNKGNFPGRFSGRQFSNSRSEMNVSTLELGDSALYLCASSLFGGQGFEKLFFGSGTQLSVL.

The chain joins TRBV10-2 to TRBJ1-3; the D is unclear. The CDR3 covers 13 residues. V was shortened by 6 bases and J by 0 bases, with 6 bases between the two germline ends. CDR1 WSHSY and CDR2 SAAADI come from the germline V gene. The CDR3 spells CASRTSSGNTIYF. The DNA for the CDR3 is TGCGCCAGCAGGACTTCCTCTGGAAACACCATATATTTT.

The chain uses TRBV14 and TRBJ2-2; D is unresolved. Trimming took off 0 bases at V and 7 bases at J, with 6 bases between the two ends. The CDR3 contains 13 residues. The V gene's germline CDR1 is SGHDN and CDR2 FVKESK. The CDR3 DNA is TGTGCCAGCAGCCAAGATTCGCTCGGGGAGCTGTTTTTT. Protein sequence: CASSQDSLGELFF.

With respect to this clone: The identical CDR3 is also encoded by other nucleotide sequences in the sample. V and J are TRBV5-1 and TRBJ2-3; 10 bases are a match to TRBD1. The CDR3 is 15 residues long. V dropped 0 bases and J dropped 3; count of bases not matched to a gene: 1. CDR1 and CDR2 from the germline V gene are SGHRS and YFSETQ. The CDR3 bases are TGCGCCAGCAGCTTGGCGGGACAGGGGACAGATACGCAGTATTTT. Amino acid sequence: CASSLAGQGTDTQYF.

V and J are TRBV6-6 and TRBJ2-3; D may be TRBD2 (5 bases). The CDR3 consists of 15 residues. Trimming shortened V by 0 bases and J by 0 bases, and 7 bases separated the two germline ends. Germline V gene lookup returns CDR1 MNHNY and CDR2 SVGAGI (reference sequence). The CDR3 DNA sequence: TGTGCCAGCAGTTACTCTGCTAGCAGCACAGATACGCAGTATTTT. Its protein is CASSYSASSTDTQYF.

The chain couples TRBV5-1 to TRBJ2-3, with 13 bases fitting TRBD2. The CDR3 covers 18 residues. Germline values: CDR1 SGHRS, CDR2 YFSETQ. The trim removed 1 base at V and 2 bases at J, leaving 7 bases unmatched. Written as DNA, the CDR3 is TGCGCCAGCAGCTTGATACTAGCGGGAGGGCCCCCCACAGATACGCAGTATTTT. The encoded protein is CASSLILAGGPPTDTQYF.